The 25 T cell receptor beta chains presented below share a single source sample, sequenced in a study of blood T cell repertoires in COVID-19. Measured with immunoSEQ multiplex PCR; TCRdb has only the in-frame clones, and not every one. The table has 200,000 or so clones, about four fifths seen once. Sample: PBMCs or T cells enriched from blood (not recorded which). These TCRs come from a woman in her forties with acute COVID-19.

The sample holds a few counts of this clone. The CDR3 DNA reads TGTGCCAGCAGCCAAGCGGGACAGGGGTCGTCAGATACGCAGTATTTT. Translation gives CASSQAGQGSSDTQYF. V gene TRBV4-2 combines with J gene TRBJ2-3, with TRBD1 matching 10 bases. J gave up 4 bases and V 1 base, and 5 bases lay outside the gene matches. CDR1 is LGHNA, CDR2 YNFKEQ, per germline. This CDR3 is 16 amino acids long.

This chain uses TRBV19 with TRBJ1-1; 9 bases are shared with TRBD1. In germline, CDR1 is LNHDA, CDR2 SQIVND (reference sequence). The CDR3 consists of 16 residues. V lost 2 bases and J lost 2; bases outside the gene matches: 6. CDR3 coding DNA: TGTGCCAGTAGTATAAGGACGACAGGGGGTAACACTGAAGCTTTCTTT. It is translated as CASSIRTTGGNTEAFF.

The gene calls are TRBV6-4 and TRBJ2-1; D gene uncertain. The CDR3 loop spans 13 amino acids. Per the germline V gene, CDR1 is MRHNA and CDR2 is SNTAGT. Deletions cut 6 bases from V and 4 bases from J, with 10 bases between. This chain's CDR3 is CASSLREYNEQFF. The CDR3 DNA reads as TGTGCCAGCAGCCTACGCGAATACAATGAGCAGTTCTTC.

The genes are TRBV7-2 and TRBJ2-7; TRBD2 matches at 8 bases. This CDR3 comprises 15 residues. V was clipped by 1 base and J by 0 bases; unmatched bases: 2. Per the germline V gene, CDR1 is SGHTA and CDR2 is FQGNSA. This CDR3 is CASSLGAGASYEQYF. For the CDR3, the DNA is TGTGCCAGCAGCTTAGGAGCGGGGGCCTCCTACGAGCAGTACTTC.

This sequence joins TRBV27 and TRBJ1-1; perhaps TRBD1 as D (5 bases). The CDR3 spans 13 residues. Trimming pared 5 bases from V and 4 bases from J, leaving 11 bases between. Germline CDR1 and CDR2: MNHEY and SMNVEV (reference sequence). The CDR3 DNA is TGTGCCAGCAGTACAGGCTGGGGCACTGAAGCTTTCTTT. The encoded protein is CASSTGWGTEAFF.

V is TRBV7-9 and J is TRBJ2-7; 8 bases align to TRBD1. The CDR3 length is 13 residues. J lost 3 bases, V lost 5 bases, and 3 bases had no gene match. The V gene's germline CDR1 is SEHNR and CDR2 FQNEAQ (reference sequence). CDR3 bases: TGTGCCAGCAGCCGGGGACAGGACTACGAGCAGTACTTC. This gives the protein CASSRGQDYEQYF.

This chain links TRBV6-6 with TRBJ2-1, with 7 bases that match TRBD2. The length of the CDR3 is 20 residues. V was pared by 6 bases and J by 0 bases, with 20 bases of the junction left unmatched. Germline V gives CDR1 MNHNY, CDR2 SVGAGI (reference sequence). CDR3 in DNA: TGTGCCAGCAGCTCGGGGGGACGGACTAAATTTGAGGTCTCCTACAATGAGCAGTTCTTC. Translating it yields CASSSGGRTKFEVSYNEQFF.

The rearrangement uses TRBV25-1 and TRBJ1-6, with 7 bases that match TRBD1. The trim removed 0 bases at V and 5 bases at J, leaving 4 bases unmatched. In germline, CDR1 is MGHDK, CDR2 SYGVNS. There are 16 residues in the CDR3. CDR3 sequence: CASSEYRDRDNSPLHF. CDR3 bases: TGTGCCAGCAGTGAATATAGGGACAGAGATAATTCACCCCTCCACTTT. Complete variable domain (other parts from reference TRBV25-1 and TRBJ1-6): EADIYQTPRYLVIGTGKKITLECSQTMGHDKMYWYQQDPGMELHLIHYSYGVNSTEKGDLSSESTVSRIRTEHFPLTLESARPSHTSQYLCASSEYRDRDNSPLHFGNGTRLTVT.

The CDR3 DNA follows: TGTGCCAGCAGCCGCAGGGGACAGGGGAGAGGAGATACGCAGTATTTT. Encoded protein: CASSRRGQGRGDTQYF. The V call is TRBV5-8, the J call TRBJ2-3; 10 positions match TRBD1. This CDR3 has 16 residues. After removal of 4 bases from V and 5 bases from J, the junction contained 10 bases not matched to a gene. Per germline, CDR1 SGHTS and CDR2 YDEGEE.

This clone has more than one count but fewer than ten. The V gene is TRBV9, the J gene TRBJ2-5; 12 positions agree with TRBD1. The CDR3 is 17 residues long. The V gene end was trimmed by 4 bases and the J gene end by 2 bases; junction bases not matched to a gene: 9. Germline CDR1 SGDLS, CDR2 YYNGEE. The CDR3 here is CASSPPGTGGYQETQYF. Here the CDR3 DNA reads TGTGCCAGCAGCCCCCCTGGGACAGGGGGCTATCAAGAGACCCAGTACTTC. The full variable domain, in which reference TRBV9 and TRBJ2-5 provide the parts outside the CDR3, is DSGVTQTPKHLITATGQRVTLRCSPRSGDLSVYWYQQSLDQGLQFLIQYYNGEERAKGNILERFSAQQFPDLHSELNLSSLELGDSALYFCASSPPGTGGYQETQYFGPGTRLLVL.

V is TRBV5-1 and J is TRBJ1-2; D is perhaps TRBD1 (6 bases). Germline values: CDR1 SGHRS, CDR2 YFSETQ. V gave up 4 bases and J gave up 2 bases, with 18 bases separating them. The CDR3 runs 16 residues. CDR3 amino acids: CASSLGPRTVNYGYTF. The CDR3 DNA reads TGCGCCAGCAGCCTTGGCCCCCGGACAGTAAACTATGGCTACACCTTC.

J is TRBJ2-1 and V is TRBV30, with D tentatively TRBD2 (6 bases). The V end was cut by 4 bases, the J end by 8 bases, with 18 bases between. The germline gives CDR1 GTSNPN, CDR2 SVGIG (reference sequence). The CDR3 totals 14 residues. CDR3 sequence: CAWKQGGGRDEQFF. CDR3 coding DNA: TGTGCCTGGAAGCAGGGAGGTGGACGTGATGAGCAGTTCTTC.

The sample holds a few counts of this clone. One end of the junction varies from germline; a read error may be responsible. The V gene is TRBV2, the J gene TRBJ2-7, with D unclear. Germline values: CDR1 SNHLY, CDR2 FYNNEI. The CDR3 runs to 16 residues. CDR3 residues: CASSDPGQVDSYAQYF. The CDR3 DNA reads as TGTGCCAGCAGTGACCCTGGCCAGGTCGATTCCTACGCGCAGTACTTC.

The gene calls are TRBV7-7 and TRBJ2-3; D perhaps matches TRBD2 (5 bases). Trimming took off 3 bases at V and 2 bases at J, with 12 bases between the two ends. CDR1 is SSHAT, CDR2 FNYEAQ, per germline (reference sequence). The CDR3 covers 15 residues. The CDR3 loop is CASSFGLANTDTQYF. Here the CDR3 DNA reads TGTGCCAGCAGCTTCGGACTCGCTAACACAGATACGCAGTATTTT.

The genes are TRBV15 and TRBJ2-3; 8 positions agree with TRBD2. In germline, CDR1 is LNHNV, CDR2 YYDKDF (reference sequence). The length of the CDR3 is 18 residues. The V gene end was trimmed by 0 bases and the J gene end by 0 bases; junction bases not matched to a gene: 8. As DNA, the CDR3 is TGTGCCACCAGCAGAGAAGGGCTAGCGGGCTCTAGCACAGATACGCAGTATTTT. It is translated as CATSREGLAGSSTDTQYF.

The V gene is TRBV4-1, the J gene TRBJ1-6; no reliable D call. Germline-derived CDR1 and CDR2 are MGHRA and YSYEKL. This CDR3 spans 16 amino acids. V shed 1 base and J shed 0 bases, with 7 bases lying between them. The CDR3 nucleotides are TGCGCCAGCAGCCAAGGGCGGAGCTCCTATAATTCACCCCTCCACTTT. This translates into CASSQGRSSYNSPLHF.

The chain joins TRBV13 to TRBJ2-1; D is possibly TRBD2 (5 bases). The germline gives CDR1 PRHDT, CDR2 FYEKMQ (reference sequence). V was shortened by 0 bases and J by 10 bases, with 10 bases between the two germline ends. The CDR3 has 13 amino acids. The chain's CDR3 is CASSLGGGGEQFF. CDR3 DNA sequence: TGTGCCAGCAGCTTAGGAGGAGGCGGAGAGCAGTTCTTC. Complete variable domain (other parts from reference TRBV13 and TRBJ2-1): AAGVIQSPRHLIKEKRETATLKCYPIPRHDTVYWYQQGPGQDPQFLISFYEKMQSDKGSIPDRFSAQQFSDYHSELNMSSLELGDSALYFCASSLGGGGEQFFGPGTRLTVL.

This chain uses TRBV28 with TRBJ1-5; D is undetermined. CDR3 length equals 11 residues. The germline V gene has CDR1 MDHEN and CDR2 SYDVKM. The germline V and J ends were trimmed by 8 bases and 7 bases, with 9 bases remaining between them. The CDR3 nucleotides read TGTGCCAGCGGAGGAGAACAGCCCCAGCATTTT. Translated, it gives CASGGEQPQHF.

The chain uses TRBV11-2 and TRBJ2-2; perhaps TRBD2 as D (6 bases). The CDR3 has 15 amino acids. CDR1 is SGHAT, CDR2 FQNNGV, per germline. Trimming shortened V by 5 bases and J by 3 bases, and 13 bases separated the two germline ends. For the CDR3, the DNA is TGTGCCAGCAGCCGGGACTTACCGGACACCGGGGAGCTGTTTTTT. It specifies CASSRDLPDTGELFF. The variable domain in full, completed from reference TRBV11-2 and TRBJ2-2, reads EAGVAQSPRYKIIEKRQSVAFWCNPISGHATLYWYQQILGQGPKLLIQFQNNGVVDDSQLPKDRFSAERLKGVDSTLKIQPAKLEDSAVYLCASSRDLPDTGELFFGEGSRLTVL.

CDR3 DNA: TGTGCCAGCAGCTTGGGGCGGCAGAAAAACACCATATATTTT. This encodes CASSLGRQKNTIYF. This rearrangement joins TRBV5-4 to TRBJ1-3; D gene uncertain. The CDR3 has 14 residues. V dropped 0 bases and J dropped 6 bases, with 10 bases sitting between them. Looked up from germline, CDR1 is SGHNT and CDR2 is YYREEE (reference sequence).

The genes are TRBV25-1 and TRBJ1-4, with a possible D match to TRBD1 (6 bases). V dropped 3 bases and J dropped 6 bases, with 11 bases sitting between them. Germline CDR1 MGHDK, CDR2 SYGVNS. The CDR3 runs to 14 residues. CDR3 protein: CASSEGGRDEKLFF. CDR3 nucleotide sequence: TGTGCCAGCAGTGAGGGGGGGCGTGATGAAAAACTGTTTTTT.

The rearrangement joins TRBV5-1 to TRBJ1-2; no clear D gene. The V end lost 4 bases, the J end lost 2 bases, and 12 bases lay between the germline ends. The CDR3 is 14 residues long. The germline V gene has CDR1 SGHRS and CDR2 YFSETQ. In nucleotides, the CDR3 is TGCGCCAGCAGCCCTAGTGAGGCCAACTATGGCTACACCTTC. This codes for CASSPSEANYGYTF.

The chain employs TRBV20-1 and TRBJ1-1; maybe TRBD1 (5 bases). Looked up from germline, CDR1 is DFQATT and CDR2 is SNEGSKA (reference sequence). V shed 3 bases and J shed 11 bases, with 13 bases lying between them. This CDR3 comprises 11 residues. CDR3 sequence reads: CSASGGNRAFF. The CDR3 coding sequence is TGCAGTGCTAGCGGGGGAAACCGGGCTTTCTTT.

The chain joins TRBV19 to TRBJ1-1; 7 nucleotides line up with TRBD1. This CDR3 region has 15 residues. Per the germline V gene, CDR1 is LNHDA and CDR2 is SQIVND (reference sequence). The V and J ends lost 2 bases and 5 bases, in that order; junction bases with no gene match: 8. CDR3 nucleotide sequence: TGTGCCAGTAGTATAAACAGACAGGGTACTACTGAAGCTTTCTTT. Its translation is CASSINRQGTTEAFF.

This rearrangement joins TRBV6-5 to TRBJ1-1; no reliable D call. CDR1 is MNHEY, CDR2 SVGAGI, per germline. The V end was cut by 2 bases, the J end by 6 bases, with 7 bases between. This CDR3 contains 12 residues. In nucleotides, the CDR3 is TGTGCCAGCAGTTACCGAGATTCTGAAGCTTTCTTT. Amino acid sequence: CASSYRDSEAFF.